The clone carrying this T cell receptor (beta chain) was counted between two and nine times. Its antigen is as yet unknown. A duration under 3 months, NOSPECS ≥4, CAS ≥3 and moderate-to-severe activity characterized the donors with ophthalmopathy. PBMCs were obtained from roughly 9 ml of fresh peripheral blood. This entry comes from a study of Graves' ophthalmopathy and Graves' hyperthyroidism. Study context: Sampling took place at initial diagnosis, with peripheral blood obtained before any treatment.

TCR beta CDR3 amplification used RNA transcripts. The library came from an HTBI-primed first-round RT-PCR and a second-round multiplex PCR. MiXCR was run by TCRdb on the multiplex PCR reads, yielding one entry per CDR3 protein. The repertoire includes approximately 700,000 distinct CDR3 sequences, 35% to 50% of them detected once, and approximately 43% sits in the top ten. Findings and caveats of the study: Researchers report that a 13-signature model separated ophthalmopathy from stable hyperthyroidism, posting about 88% sensitivity and roughly 81% specificity.

The CDR3 covers 15 residues. Germline V gene sequence: CDR1 SGDLS, CDR2 YYNGEE. With 4 bases removed from V and 5 bases from J, the gap between germline ends came to 19 bases. The TCR originated in an adult man with Graves' ophthalmopathy. This chain uses TRBV9 with TRBJ2-7, with D possibly matching TRBD2 (6 bases). The sequenced sample was peripheral blood. CDR3 bases: TGTGCCAGCAGCTACTTAGCGGCGGTCGAGAACGAGCAGTACTTC. It specifies CASSYLAAVENEQYF.